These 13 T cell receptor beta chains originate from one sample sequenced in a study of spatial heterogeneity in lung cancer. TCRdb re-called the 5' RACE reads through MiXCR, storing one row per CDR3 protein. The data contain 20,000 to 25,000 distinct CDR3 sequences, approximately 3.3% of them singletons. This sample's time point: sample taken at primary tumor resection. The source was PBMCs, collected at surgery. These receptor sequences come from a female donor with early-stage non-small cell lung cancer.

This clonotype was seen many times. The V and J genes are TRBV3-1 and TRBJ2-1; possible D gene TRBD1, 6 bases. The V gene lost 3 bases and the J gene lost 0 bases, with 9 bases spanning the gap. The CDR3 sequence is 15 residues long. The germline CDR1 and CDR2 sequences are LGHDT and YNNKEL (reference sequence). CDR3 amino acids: CASSQGANSYNEQFF. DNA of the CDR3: TGTGCCAGCAGCCAGGGGGCGAACTCCTACAATGAGCAGTTCTTC.

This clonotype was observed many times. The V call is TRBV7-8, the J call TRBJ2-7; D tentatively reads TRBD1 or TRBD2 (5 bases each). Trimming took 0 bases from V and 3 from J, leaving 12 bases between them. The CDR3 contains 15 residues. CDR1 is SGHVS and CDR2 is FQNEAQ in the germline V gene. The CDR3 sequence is CASSLAGTSHYEQYF. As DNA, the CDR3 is TGTGCCAGCAGCTTAGCCGGGACGTCCCACTACGAGCAGTACTTC. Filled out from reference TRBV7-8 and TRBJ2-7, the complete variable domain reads GAGVSQSPRYKVAKRGQDVALRCDPISGHVSLFWYQQALGQGPEFLTYFQNEAQLDKSGLPSDRFFAERPEGSVSTLKIQRTQQEDSAVYLCASSLAGTSHYEQYFGPGTRLTVT.

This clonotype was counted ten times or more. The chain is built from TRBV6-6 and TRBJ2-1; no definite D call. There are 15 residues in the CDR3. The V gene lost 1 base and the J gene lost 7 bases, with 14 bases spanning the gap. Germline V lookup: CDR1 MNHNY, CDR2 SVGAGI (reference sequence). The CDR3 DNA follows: TGTGCCAGCAGTTACTGGCTAGGTACAAAAAATGAGCAGTTCTTC. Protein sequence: CASSYWLGTKNEQFF.

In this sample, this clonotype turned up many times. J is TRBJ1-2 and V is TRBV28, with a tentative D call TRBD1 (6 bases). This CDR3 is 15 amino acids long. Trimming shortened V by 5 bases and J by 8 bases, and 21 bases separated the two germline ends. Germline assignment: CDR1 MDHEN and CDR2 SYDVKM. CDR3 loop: CASSLETGRSVGYTF. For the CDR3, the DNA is TGTGCCAGCAGTCTTGAGACAGGCAGAAGCGTCGGCTACACCTTC.

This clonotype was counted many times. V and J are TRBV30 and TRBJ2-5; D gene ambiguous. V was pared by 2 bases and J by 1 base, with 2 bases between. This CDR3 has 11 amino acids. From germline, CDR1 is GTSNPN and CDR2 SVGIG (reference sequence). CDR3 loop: CAWSSQETQYF. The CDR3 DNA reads TGTGCCTGGAGTAGCCAAGAGACCCAGTACTTC.

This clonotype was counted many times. The CDR3 DNA sequence: TGTGCCAGTAGTATAAGGGGGACGGCCGGCACAGATACGCAGTATTTT. Translation gives CASSIRGTAGTDTQYF. This rearrangement joins TRBV19 to TRBJ2-3, with D possibly matching TRBD1 (6 bases). The length of the CDR3 is 16 residues. Deletions cut 2 bases from V and 1 base from J, with 13 bases between. From germline, CDR1 is LNHDA and CDR2 SQIVND (reference sequence).

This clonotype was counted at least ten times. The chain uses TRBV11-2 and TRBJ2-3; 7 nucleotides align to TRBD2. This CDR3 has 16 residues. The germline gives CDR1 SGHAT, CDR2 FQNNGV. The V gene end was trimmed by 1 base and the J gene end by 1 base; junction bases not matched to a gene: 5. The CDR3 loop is CASSLGQAGRTDTQYF. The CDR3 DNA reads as TGTGCCAGCAGCTTAGGTCAAGCGGGACGCACAGATACGCAGTATTTT.

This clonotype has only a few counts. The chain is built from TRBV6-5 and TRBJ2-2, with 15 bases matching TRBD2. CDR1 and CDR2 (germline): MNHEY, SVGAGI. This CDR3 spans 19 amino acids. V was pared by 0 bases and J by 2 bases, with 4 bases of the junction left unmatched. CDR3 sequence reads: CASSYSGLAGGVNTGELFF. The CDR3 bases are TGTGCCAGCAGTTACTCCGGACTAGCGGGAGGGGTAAACACCGGGGAGCTGTTTTTT.

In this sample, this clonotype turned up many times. The CDR3 sequence is CASSSLGGGFGYTF. The CDR3 DNA is TGTGCCAGCAGTTCCCTCGGGGGAGGCTTTGGCTACACCTTC. The chain combines TRBV6-5 with TRBJ1-2; D might be TRBD1 (5 bases). Trimming cost V 4 bases and J 7 bases, with 16 bases left between them. This CDR3 is 14 amino acids long. Germline V lookup: CDR1 MNHEY, CDR2 SVGAGI.

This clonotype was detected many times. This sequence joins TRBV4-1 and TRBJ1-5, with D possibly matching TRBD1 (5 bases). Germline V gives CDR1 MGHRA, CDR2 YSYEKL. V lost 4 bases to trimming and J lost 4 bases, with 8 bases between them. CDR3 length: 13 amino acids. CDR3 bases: TGCGCCAGCAGCCCCCCAGGGAATCAGCCCCAGCATTTT. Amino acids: CASSPPGNQPQHF.

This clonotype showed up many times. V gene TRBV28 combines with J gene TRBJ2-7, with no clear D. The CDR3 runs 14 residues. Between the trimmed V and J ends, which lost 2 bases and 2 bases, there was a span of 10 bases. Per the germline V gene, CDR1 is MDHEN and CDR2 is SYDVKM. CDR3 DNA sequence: TGTGCCAGCAGTTTAGGGCGTGGCCCCTACGAGCAGTACTTC. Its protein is CASSLGRGPYEQYF.

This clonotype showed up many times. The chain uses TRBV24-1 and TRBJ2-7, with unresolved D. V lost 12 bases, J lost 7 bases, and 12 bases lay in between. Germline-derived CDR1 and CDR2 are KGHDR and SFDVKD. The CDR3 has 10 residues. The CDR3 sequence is CAATRTEQYF. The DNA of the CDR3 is TGTGCCGCCACTCGAACAGAGCAGTACTTC.

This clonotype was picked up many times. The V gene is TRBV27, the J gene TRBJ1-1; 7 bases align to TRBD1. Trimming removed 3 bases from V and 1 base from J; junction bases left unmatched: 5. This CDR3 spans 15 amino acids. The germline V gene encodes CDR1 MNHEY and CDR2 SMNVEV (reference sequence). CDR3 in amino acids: CASSFNRGTNTEAFF. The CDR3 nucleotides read TGTGCCAGCAGTTTCAACAGGGGAACGAACACTGAAGCTTTCTTT.